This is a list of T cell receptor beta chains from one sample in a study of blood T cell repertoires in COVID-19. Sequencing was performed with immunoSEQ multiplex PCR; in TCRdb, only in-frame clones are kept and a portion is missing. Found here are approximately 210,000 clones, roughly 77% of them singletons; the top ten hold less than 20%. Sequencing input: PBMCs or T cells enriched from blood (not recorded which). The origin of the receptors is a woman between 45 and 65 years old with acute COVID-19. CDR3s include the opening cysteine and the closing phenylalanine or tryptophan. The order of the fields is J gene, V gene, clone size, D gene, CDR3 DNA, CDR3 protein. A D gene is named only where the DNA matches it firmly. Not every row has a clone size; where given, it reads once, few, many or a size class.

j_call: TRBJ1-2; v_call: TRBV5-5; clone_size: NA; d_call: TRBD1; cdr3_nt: TGTGCCAGCAGCTTGGAAGGGACAGGGGTTTCCTATGGCTACACCTTC; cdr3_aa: CASSLEGTGVSYGYTF
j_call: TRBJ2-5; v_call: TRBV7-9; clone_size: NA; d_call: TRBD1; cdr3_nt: TGTGCCAGCAGCCCGGACAGGGGGCAAGAGACCCAGTACTTC; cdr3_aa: CASSPDRGQETQYF
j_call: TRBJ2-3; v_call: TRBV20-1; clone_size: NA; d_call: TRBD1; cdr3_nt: TGCAGTGCTAGTAACAGGGGACCCACAGATACGCAGTATTTT; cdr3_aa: CSASNRGPTDTQYF
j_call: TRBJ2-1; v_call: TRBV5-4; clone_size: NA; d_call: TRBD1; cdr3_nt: TGTGCCAGCAGCTTGGACGTGCCCACAGGGGTTTCTAGGCAGTTCTTC; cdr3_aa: CASSLDVPTGVSRQFF
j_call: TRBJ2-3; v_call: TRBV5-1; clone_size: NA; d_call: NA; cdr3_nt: TGCGCCAGTGGCTGGAGCACAGATACGCAGTATTTT; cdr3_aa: CASGWSTDTQYF
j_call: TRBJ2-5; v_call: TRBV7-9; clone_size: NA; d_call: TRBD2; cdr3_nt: TGTGCCAGCAGCATACACCGGGGGGGTCAAGAGACCCAGTACTTC; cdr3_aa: CASSIHRGGQETQYF
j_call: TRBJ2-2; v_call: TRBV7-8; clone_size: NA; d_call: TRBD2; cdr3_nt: TGTGCCAGCAGCAGTAGCGGGGGGGCTACTAACGGGGAGCTGTTTTTT; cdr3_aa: CASSSSGGATNGELFF
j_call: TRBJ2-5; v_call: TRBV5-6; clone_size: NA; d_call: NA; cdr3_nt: TGTGCCAGCAGCCTGGCGGGTAGCGGAGGTCAAGAGACCCAGTACTTC; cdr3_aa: CASSLAGSGGQETQYF
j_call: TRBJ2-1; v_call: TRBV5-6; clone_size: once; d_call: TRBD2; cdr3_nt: TGTGCCAGCAGCTTGGCTCCTAGCGGGGGGGCCAACGAGCAGTTCTTC; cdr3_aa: CASSLAPSGGANEQFF
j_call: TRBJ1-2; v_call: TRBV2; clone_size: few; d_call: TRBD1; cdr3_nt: TGTGCCAGCAGCTATACAACCGGGACAGGGACCTATGGCTACACCTTC; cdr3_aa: CASSYTTGTGTYGYTF
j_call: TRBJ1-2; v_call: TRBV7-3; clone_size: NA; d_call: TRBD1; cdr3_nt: TGTGCCAGCAGCTCTAAAGGAGGGACAGGGGAGGCTAACTATGGCTACACCTTC; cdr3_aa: CASSSKGGTGEANYGYTF
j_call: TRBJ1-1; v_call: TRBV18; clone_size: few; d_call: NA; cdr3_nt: TGTGCCAGCTCACGGGACATGGGGATCGGGACTGAAGCTTTCTTT; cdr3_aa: CASSRDMGIGTEAFF
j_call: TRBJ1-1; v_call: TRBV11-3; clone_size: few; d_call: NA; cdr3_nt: TGTGCCAGCAGTTTGGATGACAGTCGGACGGAAGCTTTCTTT; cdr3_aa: CASSLDDSRTEAFF
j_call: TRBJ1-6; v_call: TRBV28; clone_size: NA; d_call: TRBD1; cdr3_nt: TGTGCCAGCAGCTTTGACAGGGAAAACAATTCACCCCTCCACTTT; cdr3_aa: CASSFDRENNSPLHF
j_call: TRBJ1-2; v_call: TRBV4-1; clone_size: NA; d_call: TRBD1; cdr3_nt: TGCGCCAGCAGCCAAGACCCGACAGGGCCCTATGGCTACACCTTC; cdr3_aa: CASSQDPTGPYGYTF
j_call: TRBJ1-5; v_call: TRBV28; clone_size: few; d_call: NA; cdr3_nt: TGTGCCAGCAGTTTAAGGCGGCCGCCCCAGCATTTT; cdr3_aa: CASSLRRPPQHF
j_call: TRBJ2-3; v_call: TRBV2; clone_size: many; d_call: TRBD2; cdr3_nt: TGTGCCAGCAGTAGGACTAGCGGGGTAGCAAATACGCAGTATTTT; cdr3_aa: CASSRTSGVANTQYF
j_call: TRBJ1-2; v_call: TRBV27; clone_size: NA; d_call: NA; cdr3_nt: TGTGCCAGCAGTTTCTCCTCGGGAGGCTATGGCTACACCTTC; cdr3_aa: CASSFSSGGYGYTF
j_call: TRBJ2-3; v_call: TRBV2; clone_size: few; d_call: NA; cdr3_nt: TGTGCCAGCAGCGACAGTAGTCTCACAGATACGCAGTATTTT; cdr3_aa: CASSDSSLTDTQYF
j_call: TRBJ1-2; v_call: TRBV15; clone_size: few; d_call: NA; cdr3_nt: TGTGCCACCAGCAGGGCTGGACAGTATAACTATGGCTACACCTTC; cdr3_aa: CATSRAGQYNYGYTF
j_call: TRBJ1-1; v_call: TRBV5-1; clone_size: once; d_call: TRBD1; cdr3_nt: TGCGCCAGCAGCTCGGGACAGGGAGGTGAAGCTTTCTTT; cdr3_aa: CASSSGQGGEAFF
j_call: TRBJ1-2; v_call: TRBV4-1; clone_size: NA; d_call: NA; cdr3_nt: TGCGCCAGCAGCCAAGTAGCGGTCTTTTATGGCTACACCTTC; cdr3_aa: CASSQVAVFYGYTF
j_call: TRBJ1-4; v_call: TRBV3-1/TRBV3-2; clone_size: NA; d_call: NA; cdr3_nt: TGTGCCAGCAGCCCCAGGGGCAGTAATGAAAAACTGTTTTTT; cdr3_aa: CASSPRGSNEKLFF
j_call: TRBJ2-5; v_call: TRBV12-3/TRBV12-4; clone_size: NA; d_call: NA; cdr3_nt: TGTGCCAGCAGATCCAGAAATCTAGAGACCCAGTACTTC; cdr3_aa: CASRSRNLETQYF
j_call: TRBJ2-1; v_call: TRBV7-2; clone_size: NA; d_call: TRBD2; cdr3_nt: TGTGCCAGCAGCACGGTAGCGGGGGAATTTGGTGAGCAGTTCTTC; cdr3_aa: CASSTVAGEFGEQFF
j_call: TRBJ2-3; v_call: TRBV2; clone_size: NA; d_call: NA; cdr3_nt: TGTGCCAGCAGCAGACTAGAAGCAGATACGCAGTATTTT; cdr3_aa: CASSRLEADTQYF
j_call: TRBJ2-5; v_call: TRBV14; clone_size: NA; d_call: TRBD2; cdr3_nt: TGTGCCAGCAGCCAAGGGACTAGCGGGGTTGAGACCCAGTACTTC; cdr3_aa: CASSQGTSGVETQYF